The rows below give T cell receptor beta chains drawn from one sample of a study of blood T cell repertoires in COVID-19. Sequenced by immunoSEQ multiplex PCR; TCRdb stores in-frame clones only, minus some. The data hold 150,000 to 200,000 clones, with about 86% observed a single time. Source material: peripheral blood. Receptors originate from a man in his 70s with active or convalescent COVID-19. Each CDR3 is given with its conserved first and last residue. D genes are given only for firm matches. Size values are once, few and many counts, or a class for expanded clones, and some rows have none.

CDR3 DNA	CDR3 protein	D gene	clone size	V gene	J gene
TGTGCCAGCAGCTTAGAACTAGAAGGGACCCAGTACTTC	CASSLELEGTQYF	.	.	TRBV11-2	TRBJ2-5
TGTGCCAGCAGCCTAGCCCGGGGCTATGGCTACACCTTC	CASSLARGYGYTF	.	.	TRBV6-2/TRBV6-3	TRBJ1-2
TGTGCCAGCTCACAGGACAGAACCTCGAACACCGGGGAGCTGTTTTTT	CASSQDRTSNTGELFF	.	.	TRBV18	TRBJ2-2
TGTGCCAGCAGCCAAGGGGTGACGCGGTATTCGGGGGATGGCTACACCTTC	CASSQGVTRYSGDGYTF	.	.	TRBV14	TRBJ1-2
TGTGCCAGCAGCCACCGACAGCTACCCACAGATACGCAGTATTTT	CASSHRQLPTDTQYF	.	.	TRBV14	TRBJ2-3
TGTGCCAGCAGTGTCGGGGGGCGAGGCTACACCTTC	CASSVGGRGYTF	.	.	TRBV28	TRBJ1-2
TGCGCCAGCAGCGTGGACAGTTCGGAGCAGTTCTTC	CASSVDSSEQFF	.	.	TRBV5-1	TRBJ2-1
TGTGCCAGCAGTTCCAGGGGGCGCGACAATGAGCAGTTCTTC	CASSSRGRDNEQFF	TRBD1	.	TRBV27	TRBJ2-1
TGCAGCTCCATCCCCGGGACAGGGGTCCCAGATACGCAGTATTTT	CSSIPGTGVPDTQYF	TRBD1	.	TRBV29-1	TRBJ2-3
TGCAGCACGGGACAGGGCGGAAACATTCAGTACTTC	CSTGQGGNIQYF	TRBD1	.	TRBV29-1	TRBJ2-4
TGTGCCAGCAGCTTGGGACAGGAGAGTTATGGCTACACCTTC	CASSLGQESYGYTF	.	.	TRBV5-4	TRBJ1-2
TGTGCCAGCAGCCCCCAGGGGAACACCGGGGAGCTGTTTTTT	CASSPQGNTGELFF	.	.	TRBV5-4	TRBJ2-2
TGTGCCAGCACCGGGGGCACAGATACGCAGTATTTT	CASTGGTDTQYF	.	.	TRBV12-3/TRBV12-4	TRBJ2-3
TGTGCCAGCAGCTTGTTCTCCGAAGCTTTCTTT	CASSLFSEAFF	.	.	TRBV5-5	TRBJ1-1
TGTGCCAGCTCACCCCCAGGGAGGGCCACCGGGGAGCTGTTTTTT	CASSPPGRATGELFF	TRBD2	.	TRBV18	TRBJ2-2
TGTGCCACCAGCAGGGCTTGGGCGGGACTCTCCATCGAGCAGTACTTC	CATSRAWAGLSIEQYF	.	.	TRBV15	TRBJ2-7
TGTGCCAGCAGTTACGGGGGGGATGGAGGCTACACCTTC	CASSYGGDGGYTF	.	.	TRBV6-6	TRBJ1-2
TGCGCCAGCAGCTCGGGGACAGGGTATGAAAAACTGTTTTTT	CASSSGTGYEKLFF	TRBD1	.	TRBV5-1	TRBJ1-4
TGTGCCAGCAGCTTACGGGGGTACGAGCAGTACTTC	CASSLRGYEQYF	.	few	TRBV7-9	TRBJ2-7
TGTGCCAGCAGTCCAATGAGCAGGGTGGCGCGGAATGAGCAGTTCTTC	CASSPMSRVARNEQFF	.	.	TRBV28	TRBJ2-1
TGCGCCAGCAGCTTGGATCCTTCGCCGGGCACTGAAGCTTTCTTT	CASSLDPSPGTEAFF	.	.	TRBV5-1	TRBJ1-1
TGTGCCAGCAGTGAAGCGGACAGGGTAGTGTTGCGCGGCTACACCTTC	CASSEADRVVLRGYTF	TRBD1	.	TRBV2	TRBJ1-2
TGTGCCAGCAGGCTAGGCACTGAAGCTTTCTTT	CASRLGTEAFF	.	.	TRBV2	TRBJ1-1
TGCAGCGTTGAAGACGTCTTCAATGAGCAGTTCTTC	CSVEDVFNEQFF	.	few	TRBV29-1	TRBJ2-1
TGTGCCACTCAGTCCATGAACACTGAAGCTTTCTTT	CATQSMNTEAFF	.	.	TRBV10-3	TRBJ1-1
TGCGCCAGCAGCTTGGCACAGGGCAACACCGGGGAGCTGTTTTTT	CASSLAQGNTGELFF	.	once	TRBV5-1	TRBJ2-2
TGCGCCAGCAGCTTGCGGGGAGACTCCTACGAGCAGTACTTC	CASSLRGDSYEQYF	.	few	TRBV5-1	TRBJ2-7
TGTGCCAGCAGTCGCTCAAGACCGGGCGGGAGCTCCTACGAGCAGTACTTC	CASSRSRPGGSSYEQYF	TRBD2	.	TRBV27	TRBJ2-7
TGTGCCAGCAGTGAAATGGACAGGGTGGGTTCACCCCTCCACTTT	CASSEMDRVGSPLHF	TRBD1	.	TRBV2	TRBJ1-6